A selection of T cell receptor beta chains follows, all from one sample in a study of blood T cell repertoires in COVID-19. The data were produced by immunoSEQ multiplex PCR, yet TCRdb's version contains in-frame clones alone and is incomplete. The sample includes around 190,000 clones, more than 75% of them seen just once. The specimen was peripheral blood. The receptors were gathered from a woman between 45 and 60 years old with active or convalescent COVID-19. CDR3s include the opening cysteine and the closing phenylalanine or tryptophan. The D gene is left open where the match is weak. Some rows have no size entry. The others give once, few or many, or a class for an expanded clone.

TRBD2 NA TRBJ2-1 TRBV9 TGTGCCAGCAGCGCTCAGCGGGAGGGCAATAGTGAGCAGTTCTTC CASSAQREGNSEQFF
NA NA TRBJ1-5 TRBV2 TGTGCCAGCAGAGAAACAGGGTACAATCAGCCCCAGCATTTT CASRETGYNQPQHF
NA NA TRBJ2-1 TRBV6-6 TGTGCCAGCAGTTCACAGGGAAGTAATGAGCAGTTCTTC CASSSQGSNEQFF
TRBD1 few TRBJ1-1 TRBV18 TGTGCCAGCTCACCACTTTGGGGGACAGGCACTGAAGCTTTCTTT CASSPLWGTGTEAFF
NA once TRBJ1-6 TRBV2 TGTGCCAGCAGAAAGCAGGCGAGGGATTCACCCCTCCACTTT CASRKQARDSPLHF
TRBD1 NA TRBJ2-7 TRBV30 TGTGCCTGGGACAGGGGACCCTACGAGCAGTACTTC CAWDRGPYEQYF
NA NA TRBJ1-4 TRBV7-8 TGTGCCAGCAGCTTACAGGGACTCGGAAAACTGTTTTTT CASSLQGLGKLFF
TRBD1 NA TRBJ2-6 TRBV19 TGTGCCAGTACAAGAACAGGGGCTGGGGCCAACGTCCTGACTTTC CASTRTGAGANVLTF
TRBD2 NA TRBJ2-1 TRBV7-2 TGTGCCAGCAGCTTAGGGACTAGCGGCTTGAATGAGCAGTTCTTC CASSLGTSGLNEQFF
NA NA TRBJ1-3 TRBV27 TGTGCCAGCAGCCCGGGACAACTCCCGCGGGCTGGAAACACCATATATTTT CASSPGQLPRAGNTIYF
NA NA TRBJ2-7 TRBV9 TGTGCCAGCGCCCGCTCGGACTCGAGCGAGCAGTACTTC CASARSDSSEQYF
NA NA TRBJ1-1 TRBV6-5 TGTGCCAGCAGTTTAGGAGGATCTGAAGCTTTCTTT CASSLGGSEAFF